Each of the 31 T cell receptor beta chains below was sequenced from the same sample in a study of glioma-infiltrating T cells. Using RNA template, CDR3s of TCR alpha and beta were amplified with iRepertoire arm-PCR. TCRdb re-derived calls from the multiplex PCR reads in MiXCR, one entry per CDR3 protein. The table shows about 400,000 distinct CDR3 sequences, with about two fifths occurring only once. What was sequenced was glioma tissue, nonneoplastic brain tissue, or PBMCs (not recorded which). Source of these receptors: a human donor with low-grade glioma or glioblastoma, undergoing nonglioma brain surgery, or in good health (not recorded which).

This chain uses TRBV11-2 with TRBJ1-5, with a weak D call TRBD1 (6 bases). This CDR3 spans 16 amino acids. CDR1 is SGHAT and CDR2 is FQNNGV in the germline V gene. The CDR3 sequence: CVSSSGGRGIGQPQHF. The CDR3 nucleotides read TGTGTTAGCAGTTCGGGGGGGCGCGGAATCGGCCAGCCCCAGCATTTT. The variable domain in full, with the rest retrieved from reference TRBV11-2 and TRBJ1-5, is EAGVAQSPRYKIIEKRQSVAFWCNPISGHATLYWYQQILGQGPKLLIQFQNNGVVDDSQLPKDRFSAERLKGVDSTLKIQPAKLEDSAVYLCVSSSGGRGIGQPQHFGDGTRLSIL.

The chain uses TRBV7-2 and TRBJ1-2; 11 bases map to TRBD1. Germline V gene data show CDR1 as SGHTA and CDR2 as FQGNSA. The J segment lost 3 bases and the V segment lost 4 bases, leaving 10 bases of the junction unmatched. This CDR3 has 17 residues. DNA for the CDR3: TGTGCCAGCAGCTCCAGGGGGGGGACAGGGGGTTACTATGGCTACACCTTC. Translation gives CASSSRGGTGGYYGYTF.

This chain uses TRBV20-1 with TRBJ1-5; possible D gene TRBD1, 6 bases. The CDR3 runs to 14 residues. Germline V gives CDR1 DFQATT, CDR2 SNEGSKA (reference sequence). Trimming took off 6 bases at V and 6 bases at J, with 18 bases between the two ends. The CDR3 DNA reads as TGCAGTGCCACCAAGGGGGGGGCAGGTCAGCCCCAGCATTTT. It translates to CSATKGGAGQPQHF.

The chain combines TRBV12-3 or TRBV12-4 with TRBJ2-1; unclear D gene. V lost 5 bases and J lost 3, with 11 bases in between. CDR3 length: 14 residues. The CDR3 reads CASSPTKDYNEQFF. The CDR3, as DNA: TGTGCCAGCAGTCCAACGAAGGACTACAATGAGCAGTTCTTC.

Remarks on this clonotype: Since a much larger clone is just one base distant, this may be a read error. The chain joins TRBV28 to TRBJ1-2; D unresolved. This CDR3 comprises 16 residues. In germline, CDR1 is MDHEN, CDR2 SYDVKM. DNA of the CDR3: TGTGCCAGCAGTTTACTCCCTAACAAACTAAACTATGGCTGCACCTTC. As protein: CASSLLPNKLNYGCTF.

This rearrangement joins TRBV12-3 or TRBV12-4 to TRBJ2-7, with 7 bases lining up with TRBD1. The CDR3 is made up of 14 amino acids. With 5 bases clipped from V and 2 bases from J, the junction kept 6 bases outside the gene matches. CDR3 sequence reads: CASSLNDRAYEQYF. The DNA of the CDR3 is TGTGCCAGCAGTCTAAACGACAGGGCCTACGAGCAGTACTTC.

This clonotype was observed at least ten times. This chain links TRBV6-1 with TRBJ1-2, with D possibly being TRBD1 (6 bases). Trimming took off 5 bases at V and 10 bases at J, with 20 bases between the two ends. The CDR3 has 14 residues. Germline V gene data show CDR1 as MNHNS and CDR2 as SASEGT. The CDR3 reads CASSWLPGVTLYTF. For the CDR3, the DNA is TGTGCCAGCAGTTGGTTGCCAGGGGTCACCCTCTACACCTTC.

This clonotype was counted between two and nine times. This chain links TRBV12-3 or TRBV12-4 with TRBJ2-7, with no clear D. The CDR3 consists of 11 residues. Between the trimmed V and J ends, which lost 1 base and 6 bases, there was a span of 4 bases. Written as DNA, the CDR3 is TGTGCCAGCAGTTTAGACCTCGAGCAGTACTTC. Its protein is CASSLDLEQYF.

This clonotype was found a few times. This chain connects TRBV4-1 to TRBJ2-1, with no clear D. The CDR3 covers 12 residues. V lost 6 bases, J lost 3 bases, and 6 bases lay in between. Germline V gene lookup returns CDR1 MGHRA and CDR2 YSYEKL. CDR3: CASSHDYNEQFF. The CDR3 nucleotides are TGCGCCAGCAGTCATGACTACAATGAGCAGTTCTTC.

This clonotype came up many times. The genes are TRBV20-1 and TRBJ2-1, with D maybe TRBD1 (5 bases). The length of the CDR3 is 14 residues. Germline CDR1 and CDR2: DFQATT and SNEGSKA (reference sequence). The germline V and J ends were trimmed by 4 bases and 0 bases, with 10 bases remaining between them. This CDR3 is CSAIGASSYNEQFF. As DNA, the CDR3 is TGCAGTGCTATTGGGGCAAGCTCCTACAATGAGCAGTTCTTC.

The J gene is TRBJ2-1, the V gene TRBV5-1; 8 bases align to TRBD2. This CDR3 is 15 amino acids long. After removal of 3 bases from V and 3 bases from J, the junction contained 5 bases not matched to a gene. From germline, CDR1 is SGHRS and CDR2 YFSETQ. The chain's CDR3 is CASSSQSGGYNEQFF. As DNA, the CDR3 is TGCGCCAGCAGCTCCCAAAGCGGGGGCTACAATGAGCAGTTCTTC.

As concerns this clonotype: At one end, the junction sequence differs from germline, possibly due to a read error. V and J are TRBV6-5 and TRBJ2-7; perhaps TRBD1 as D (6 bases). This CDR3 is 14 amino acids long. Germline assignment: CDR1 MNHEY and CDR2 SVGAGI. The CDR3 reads CASRGDTSSYKQYF. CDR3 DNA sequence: TGTGCCAGCAGGGGGGACACCAGCTCCTACAAGCAGTACTTC.

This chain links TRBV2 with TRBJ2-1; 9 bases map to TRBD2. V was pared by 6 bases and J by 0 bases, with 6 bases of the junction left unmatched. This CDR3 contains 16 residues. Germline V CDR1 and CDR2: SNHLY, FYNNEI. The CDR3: CASRRAGGISYNEQFF. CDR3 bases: TGTGCCAGCAGGCGGGCGGGAGGGATCTCCTACAATGAGCAGTTCTTC.

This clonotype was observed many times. CDR3 bases: TGTGCCAGCAGTTACTACGGGGGCTACAATGAGCAGTTCTTC. It specifies CASSYYGGYNEQFF. This chain connects TRBV6-6 to TRBJ2-1; possibly TRBD2 for D (6 bases). The CDR3 runs to 14 residues. Trimming shortened V by 1 base and J by 3 bases, and 7 bases separated the two germline ends. CDR1 and CDR2 (germline): MNHNY, SVGAGI (reference sequence).

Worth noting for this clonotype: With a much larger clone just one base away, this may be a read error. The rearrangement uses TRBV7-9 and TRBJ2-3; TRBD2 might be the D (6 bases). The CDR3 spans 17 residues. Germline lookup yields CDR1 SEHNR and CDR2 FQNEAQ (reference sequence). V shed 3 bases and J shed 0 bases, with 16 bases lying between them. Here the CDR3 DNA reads TGTGCCAGCAGCTTGCCGGGACTCACCTCTAGCACAGATACGCAGTATTTT. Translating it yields CASSLPGLTSSTDTQYF.

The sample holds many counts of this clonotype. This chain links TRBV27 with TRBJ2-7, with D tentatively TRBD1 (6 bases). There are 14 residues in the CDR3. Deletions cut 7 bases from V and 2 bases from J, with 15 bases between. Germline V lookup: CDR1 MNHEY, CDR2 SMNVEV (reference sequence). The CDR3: CASTAGDRPYEQYF. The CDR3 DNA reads TGTGCCAGCACGGCAGGGGACCGACCCTACGAGCAGTACTTC.

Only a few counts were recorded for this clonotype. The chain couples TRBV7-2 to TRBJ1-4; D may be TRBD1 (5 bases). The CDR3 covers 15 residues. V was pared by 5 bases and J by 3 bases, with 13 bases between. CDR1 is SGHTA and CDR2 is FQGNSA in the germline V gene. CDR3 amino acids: CASSEWGGANEKLFF. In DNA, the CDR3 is TGTGCCAGCAGCGAATGGGGCGGGGCTAATGAAAAACTGTTTTTT.

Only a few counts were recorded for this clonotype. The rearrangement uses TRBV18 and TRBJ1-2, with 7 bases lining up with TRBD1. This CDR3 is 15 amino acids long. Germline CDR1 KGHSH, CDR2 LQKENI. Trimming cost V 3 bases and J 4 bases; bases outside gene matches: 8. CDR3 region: CASSPRQGLGYGYTF. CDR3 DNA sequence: TGTGCCAGCTCACCGCGACAGGGCCTTGGCTATGGCTACACCTTC.

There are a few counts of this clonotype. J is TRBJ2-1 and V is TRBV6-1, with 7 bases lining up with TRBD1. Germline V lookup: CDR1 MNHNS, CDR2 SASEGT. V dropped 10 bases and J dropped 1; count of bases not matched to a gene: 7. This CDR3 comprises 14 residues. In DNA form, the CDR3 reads TGTGCCATCGGTGGGGACAGTTCCTACAATGAGCAGTTCTTC. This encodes CAIGGDSSYNEQFF.

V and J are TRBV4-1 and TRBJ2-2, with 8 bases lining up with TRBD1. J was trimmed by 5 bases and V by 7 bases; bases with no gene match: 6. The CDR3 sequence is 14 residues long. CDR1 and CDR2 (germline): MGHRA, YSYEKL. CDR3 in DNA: TGCGCCAGCACTCACAGGGGGGTTACCGGGGAGCTGTTTTTT. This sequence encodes CASTHRGVTGELFF.

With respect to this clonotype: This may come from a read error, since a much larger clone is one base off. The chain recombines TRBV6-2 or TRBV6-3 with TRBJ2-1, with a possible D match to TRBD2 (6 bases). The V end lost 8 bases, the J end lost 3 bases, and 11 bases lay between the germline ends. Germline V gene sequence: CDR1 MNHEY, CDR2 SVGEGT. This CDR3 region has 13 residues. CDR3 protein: CASRLAFYNEQFF. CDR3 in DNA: TGTGCCAGCCGGCTAGCGTTCTACAATGAGCAGTTCTTC.

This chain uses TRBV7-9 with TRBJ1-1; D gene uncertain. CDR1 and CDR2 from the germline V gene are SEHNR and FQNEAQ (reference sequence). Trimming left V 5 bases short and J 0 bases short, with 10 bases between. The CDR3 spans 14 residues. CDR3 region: CASSRTYVNTEAFF. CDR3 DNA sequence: TGTGCCAGCAGCCGGACGTATGTGAACACTGAAGCTTTCTTT.

CDR3 sequence: CASSTGGGQGLQYF. The DNA of the CDR3 is TGTGCCAGCAGTACGGGAGGGGGGCAGGGGCTGCAGTATTTT. The V call is TRBV6-1, the J call TRBJ2-3; the match to TRBD2 covers 8 bases. This CDR3 region has 14 residues. The trim removed 5 bases at V and 11 bases at J, leaving 12 bases unmatched. CDR1 MNHNS and CDR2 SASEGT come from the germline V gene.

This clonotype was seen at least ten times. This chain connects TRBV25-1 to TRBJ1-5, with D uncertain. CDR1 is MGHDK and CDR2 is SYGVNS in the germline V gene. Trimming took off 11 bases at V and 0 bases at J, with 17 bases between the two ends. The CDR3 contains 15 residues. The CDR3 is CASRPRSDSNQPQHF. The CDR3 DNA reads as TGTGCCTCCCGCCCAAGAAGCGATAGCAATCAGCCCCAGCATTTT.

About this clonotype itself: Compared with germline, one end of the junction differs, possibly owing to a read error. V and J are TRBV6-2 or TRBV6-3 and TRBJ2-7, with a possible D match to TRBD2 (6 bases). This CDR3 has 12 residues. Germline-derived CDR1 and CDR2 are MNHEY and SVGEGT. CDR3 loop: CASRGAGYEQDF. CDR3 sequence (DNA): TGTGCCAGCAGAGGTGCGGGATACGAGCAGGACTTC.

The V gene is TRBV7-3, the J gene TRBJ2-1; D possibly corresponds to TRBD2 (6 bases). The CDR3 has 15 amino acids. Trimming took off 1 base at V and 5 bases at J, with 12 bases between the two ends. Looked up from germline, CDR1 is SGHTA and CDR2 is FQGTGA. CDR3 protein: CASSLKAGRNNEQFF. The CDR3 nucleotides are TGTGCCAGCAGCTTAAAGGCAGGGAGGAACAATGAGCAGTTCTTC.

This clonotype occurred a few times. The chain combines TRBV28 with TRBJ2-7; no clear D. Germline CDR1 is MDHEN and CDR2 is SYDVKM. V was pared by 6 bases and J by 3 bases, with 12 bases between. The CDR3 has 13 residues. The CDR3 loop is CASRNSTDYEQYF. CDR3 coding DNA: TGTGCCAGCAGGAATTCAACAGACTACGAGCAGTACTTC.

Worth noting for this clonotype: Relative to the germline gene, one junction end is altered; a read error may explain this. In DNA, the CDR3 is TGCGCCAGCAGCTTGTTAGGGGTTAGGGCAGATACGCAGTATTTT. Encoded protein: CASSLLGVRADTQYF. The genes are TRBV5-5 and TRBJ2-3; a weak D match, TRBD1 (5 bases). Germline V gives CDR1 SGHKS, CDR2 YYEKEE (reference sequence). This CDR3 comprises 15 residues.

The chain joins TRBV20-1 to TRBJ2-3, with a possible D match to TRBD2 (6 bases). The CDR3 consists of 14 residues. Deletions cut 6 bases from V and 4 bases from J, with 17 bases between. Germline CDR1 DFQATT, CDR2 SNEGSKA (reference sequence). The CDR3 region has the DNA TGCAGTGCCTCCATCCCGGGAGCGTCAGATACGCAGTATTTT. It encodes CSASIPGASDTQYF.

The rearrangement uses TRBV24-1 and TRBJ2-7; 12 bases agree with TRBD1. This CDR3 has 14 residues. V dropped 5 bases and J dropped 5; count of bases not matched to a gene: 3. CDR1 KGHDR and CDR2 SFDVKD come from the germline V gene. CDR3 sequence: CATSGGQGADEQYF. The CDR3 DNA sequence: TGTGCCACCAGTGGGGGACAGGGGGCCGACGAGCAGTACTTC.

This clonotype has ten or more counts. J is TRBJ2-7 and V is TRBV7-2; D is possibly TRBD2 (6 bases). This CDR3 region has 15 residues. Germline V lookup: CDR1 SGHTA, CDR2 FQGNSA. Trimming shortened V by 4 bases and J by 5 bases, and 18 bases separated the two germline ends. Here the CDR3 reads CASSSLAGFAHEQYF. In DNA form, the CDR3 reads TGTGCCAGCAGCTCCCTGGCGGGGTTCGCTCACGAGCAGTACTTC. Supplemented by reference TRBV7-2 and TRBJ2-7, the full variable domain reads GAGVSQSPSNKVTEKGKDVELRCDPISGHTALYWYRQSLGQGLEFLIYFQGNSAPDKSGLPSDRFSAERTGGSVSTLTIQRTQQEDSAVYLCASSSLAGFAHEQYFGPGTRLTVT.